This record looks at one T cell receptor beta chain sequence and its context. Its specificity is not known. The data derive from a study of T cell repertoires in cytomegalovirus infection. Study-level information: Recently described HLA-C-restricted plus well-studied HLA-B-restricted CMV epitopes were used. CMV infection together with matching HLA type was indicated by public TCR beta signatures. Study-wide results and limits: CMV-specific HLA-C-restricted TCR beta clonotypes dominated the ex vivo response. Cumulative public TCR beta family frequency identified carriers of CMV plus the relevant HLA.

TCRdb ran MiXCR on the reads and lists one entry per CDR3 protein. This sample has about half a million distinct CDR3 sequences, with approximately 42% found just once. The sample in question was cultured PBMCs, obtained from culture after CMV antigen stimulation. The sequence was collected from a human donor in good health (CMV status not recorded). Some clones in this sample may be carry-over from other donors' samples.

The CDR3 DNA is TGTGCCAGCCGACCCCATTCCTCTGGGGCCAACGTCCTGACTTTC. Residues: CASRPHSSGANVLTF. The chain has TRBV6-1 and TRBJ2-6; D is undetermined. Germline CDR1 and CDR2: MNHNS and SASEGT. Trimming cost V 8 bases and J 0 bases, with 11 bases left between them. This CDR3 has 15 amino acids.